This T cell receptor beta chain was profiled in a study of blood T cells in healthy people across ages. Study-wide findings and caveats: Observed TCR beta diversity per million T cells went down as age went up. This fall followed a roughly linear course with age. Long-lived and aged donors differed, with more naive CD4+ cells and higher diversity in the long-lived.

About this clonotype itself: What it binds is unknown.

The CDR3 runs to 12 residues. Germline loops: CDR1 SGHTA, CDR2 FQGNSA. The V and J ends lost 5 bases and 1 base respectively, with 5 bases between them. Through a sample-barcoded 5' primer and a J-beta primer mix, a second PCR was run for roughly 6 to 12 cycles. Tagging of each cDNA molecule was performed by a template-switch adaptor with 12 random nucleotides. Per sample, CDR3-containing paired-end reads numbered at least 2.5 million. MiXCR was run by TCRdb on the 5' RACE reads, yielding one entry per CDR3 protein. The table includes about 1,600,000 distinct CDR3 sequences, approximately 42% detected once.

The chain joins TRBV7-2 to TRBJ1-2, with D hard to call. This receptor was taken from a woman aged 18-30 years in good health. Sequencing was done on a sample of blood. The CDR3 loop reads CASSLHNYGYTF. The CDR3 region has the DNA TGTGCCAGCAGCCTTCATAACTATGGCTACACCTTC.